Listed below are T cell receptor beta chains from one sample, sequenced in a study of radiation and T cells in renal cell carcinoma. This table comes from immunoSEQ multiplex PCR, and its TCRdb copy is limited to in-frame clones, with some not included. The table records approximately 83,000 clones, around 81% of them present only once. Material: blood, obtained from a patient whose treatment included radiotherapy and nephrectomy. These receptors were collected from a middle-aged man with renal cell carcinoma. The CDR3 runs from the conserved cysteine through the conserved F or W. Each record gives: clone size, D gene, J gene, V gene, CDR3 protein, CDR3 DNA. D genes are given only for firm matches. Expanded clones get a size class; other rows say once, few or many, or leave the size out.

>NA|NA|TRBJ2-5|TRBV7-3
CASSLSGAEETQYF
TGTGCCAGCAGCTTATCAGGGGCTGAGGAGACCCAGTACTTC
>NA|NA|TRBJ2-3|TRBV6-6
CASSPDSLTDTQYF
TGTGCCAGCAGCCCGGACAGTCTCACAGATACGCAGTATTTT
>NA|TRBD1|TRBJ2-7|TRBV9
CASSLSTGQGIDEQYF
TGTGCCAGCAGCCTGTCAACGGGACAGGGGATCGACGAGCAGTACTTC
>NA|NA|TRBJ1-6|TRBV7-9
CASSLVVGSDSPLHF
TGTGCCAGCAGCTTAGTGGTAGGCTCGGATTCACCCCTCCACTTT
>once|NA|TRBJ2-1|TRBV21-1
CASSPQAGKSSYNEQFF
TGTGCCAGCAGCCCCCAGGCCGGCAAGAGCTCCTACAATGAGCAGTTCTTC
>NA|TRBD1|TRBJ1-1|TRBV5-1
CASSRLPGGEMNTEAFF
TGCGCCAGCAGTCGTCTCCCAGGGGGAGAAATGAACACTGAAGCTTTCTTT
>once|NA|TRBJ2-5|TRBV11-2
CASSLVDGETQYF
TGTGCCAGCAGCTTAGTCGACGGGGAGACCCAGTACTTC
>once|NA|TRBJ2-7|TRBV5-4
CASSLGDEQYF
TGTGCCAGCAGCTTGGGGGACGAGCAGTACTTC
>NA|NA|TRBJ2-7|TRBV6-1
CASSAFRVRARSSYEQYF
TGTGCCAGCAGTGCCTTCCGGGTGAGAGCGAGGAGCTCCTACGAGCAGTACTTC
>few|NA|TRBJ2-1|TRBV4-2
CASSHRLGFDEQFF
TGTGCCAGCAGCCACAGGTTGGGATTCGATGAGCAGTTCTTC
>NA|TRBD2|TRBJ2-2|TRBV5-4
CASSPSGGADGELFF
TGTGCCAGCTCCCCTAGCGGGGGGGCAGACGGGGAGCTGTTTTTT
>once|NA|TRBJ1-6|TRBV30
CAWRAGGGSPLHF
TGTGCCTGGAGGGCCGGCGGAGGTTCACCCCTCCACTTT
>NA|NA|TRBJ2-3|TRBV11-2
CASSQARTTDTQYF
TGTGCCAGCAGCCAAGCCCGAACCACAGATACGCAGTATTTT
>NA|NA|TRBJ1-1|TRBV7-9
CASSFSLRNTEAFF
TGTGCCAGCAGCTTTAGTCTGCGGAACACTGAAGCTTTCTTT
>NA|NA|TRBJ2-5|TRBV5-1
CASSLNGGETQYF
TGCGCCAGCAGCCTCAACGGGGGAGAGACCCAGTACTTC
>NA|TRBD1|TRBJ2-1|TRBV5-4
CASSTQGARNEQFF
TGTGCCAGCAGCACACAGGGGGCGAGGAATGAGCAGTTCTTC
>NA|NA|TRBJ2-1|TRBV2
CASSLEGNNEQFF
TGTGCCAGCAGTCTTGAGGGAAACAATGAGCAGTTCTTC
>once|NA|TRBJ2-7|TRBV11-2
CASSFQPSEYYEQYF
TGTGCCAGCAGCTTCCAGCCTAGCGAGTATTACGAGCAGTACTTC